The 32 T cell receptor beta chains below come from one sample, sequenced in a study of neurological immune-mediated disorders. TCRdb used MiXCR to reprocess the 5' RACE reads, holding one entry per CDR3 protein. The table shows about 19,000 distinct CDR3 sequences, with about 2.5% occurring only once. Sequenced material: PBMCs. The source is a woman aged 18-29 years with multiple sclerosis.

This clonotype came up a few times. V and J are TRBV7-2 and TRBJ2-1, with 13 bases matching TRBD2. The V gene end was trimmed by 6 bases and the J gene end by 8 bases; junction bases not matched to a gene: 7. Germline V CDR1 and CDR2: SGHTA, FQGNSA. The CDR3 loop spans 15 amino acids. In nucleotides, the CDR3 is TGTGCCAGCAGACAACTAGCGGGGGGGCCCTATGAGCAGTTCTTC. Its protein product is CASRQLAGGPYEQFF.

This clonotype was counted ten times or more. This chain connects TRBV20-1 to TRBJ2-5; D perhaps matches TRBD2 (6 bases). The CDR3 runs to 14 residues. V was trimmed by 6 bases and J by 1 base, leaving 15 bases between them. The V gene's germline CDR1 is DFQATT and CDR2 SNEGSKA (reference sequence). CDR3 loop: CSARILASQETQYF. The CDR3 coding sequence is TGCAGTGCCAGGATCCTAGCGAGCCAAGAGACCCAGTACTTC.

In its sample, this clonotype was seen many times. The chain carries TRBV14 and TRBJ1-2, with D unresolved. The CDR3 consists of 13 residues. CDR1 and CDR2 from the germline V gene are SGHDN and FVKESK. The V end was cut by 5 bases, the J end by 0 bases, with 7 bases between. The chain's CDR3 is CASSGSSNYGYTF. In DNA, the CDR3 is TGTGCCAGCAGCGGAAGTTCTAACTATGGCTACACCTTC.

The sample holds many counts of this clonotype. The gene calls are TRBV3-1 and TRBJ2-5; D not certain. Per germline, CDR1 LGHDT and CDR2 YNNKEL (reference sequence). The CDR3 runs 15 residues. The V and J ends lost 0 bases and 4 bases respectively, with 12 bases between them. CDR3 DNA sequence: TGTGCCAGCAGCCAAGACCCAGACCGATCAGAGACCCAGTACTTC. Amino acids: CASSQDPDRSETQYF.

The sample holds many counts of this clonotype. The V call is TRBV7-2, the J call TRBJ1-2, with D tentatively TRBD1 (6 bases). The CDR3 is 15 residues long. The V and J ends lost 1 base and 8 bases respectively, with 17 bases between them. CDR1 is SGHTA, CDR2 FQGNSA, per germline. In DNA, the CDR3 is TGTGCCAGCAGCTTAGGGGATGACAGGTTCGGCGGCTACACCTTC. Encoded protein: CASSLGDDRFGGYTF.

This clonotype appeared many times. This chain's CDR3 is CASSLNPITEAFF. The CDR3, as DNA: TGTGCCAGCAGCTTAAACCCTATAACTGAAGCTTTCTTT. The J gene is TRBJ1-1, the V gene TRBV7-8; D unresolved. Germline assignment: CDR1 SGHVS and CDR2 FQNEAQ. Between the trimmed V and J ends, which lost 2 bases and 5 bases, there was a span of 9 bases. This CDR3 is 13 amino acids long.

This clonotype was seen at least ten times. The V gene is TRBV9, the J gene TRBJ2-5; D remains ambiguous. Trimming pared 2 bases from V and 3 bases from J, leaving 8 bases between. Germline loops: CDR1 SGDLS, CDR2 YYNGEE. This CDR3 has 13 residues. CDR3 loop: CASSVHLKETQYF. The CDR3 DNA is TGTGCCAGCAGCGTGCACCTCAAAGAGACCCAGTACTTC. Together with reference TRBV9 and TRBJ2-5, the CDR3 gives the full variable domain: DSGVTQTPKHLITATGQRVTLRCSPRSGDLSVYWYQQSLDQGLQFLIQYYNGEERAKGNILERFSAQQFPDLHSELNLSSLELGDSALYFCASSVHLKETQYFGPGTRLLVL.

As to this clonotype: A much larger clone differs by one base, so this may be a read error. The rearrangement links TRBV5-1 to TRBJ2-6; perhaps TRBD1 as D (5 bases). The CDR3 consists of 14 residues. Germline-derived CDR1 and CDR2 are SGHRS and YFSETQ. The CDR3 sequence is CASSDYSGAKVLTF. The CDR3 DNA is TGCGCCAGCAGCGATTACTCTGGGGCCAAAGTCCTGACTTTC.

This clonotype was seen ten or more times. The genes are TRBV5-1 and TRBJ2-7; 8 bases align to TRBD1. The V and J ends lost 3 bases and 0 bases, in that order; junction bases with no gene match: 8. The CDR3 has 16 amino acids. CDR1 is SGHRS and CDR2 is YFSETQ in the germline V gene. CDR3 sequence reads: CASSSGTGGTSYEQYF. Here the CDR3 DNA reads TGCGCCAGCAGCTCGGGGACAGGCGGCACCTCCTACGAGCAGTACTTC.

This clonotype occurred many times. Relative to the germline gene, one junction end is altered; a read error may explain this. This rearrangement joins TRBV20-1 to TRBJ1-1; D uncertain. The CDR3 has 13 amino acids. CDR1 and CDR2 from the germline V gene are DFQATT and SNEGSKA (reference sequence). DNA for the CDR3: TGCAGTGCCAGAGGGCAGGCGGACACTGAAGCTTTCTTT. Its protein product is CSARGQADTEAFF.

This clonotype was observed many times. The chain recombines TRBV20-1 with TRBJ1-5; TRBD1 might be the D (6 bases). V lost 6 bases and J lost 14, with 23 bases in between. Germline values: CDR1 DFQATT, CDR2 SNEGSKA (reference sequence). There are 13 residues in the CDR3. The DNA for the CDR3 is TGCAGTGCCCGTCAGGGGACGGGGGCCGAGGAGCATTTT. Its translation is CSARQGTGAEEHF.

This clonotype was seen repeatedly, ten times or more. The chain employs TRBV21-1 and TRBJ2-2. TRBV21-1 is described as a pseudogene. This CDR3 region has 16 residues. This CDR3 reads CASSTLQRPNTGELFF. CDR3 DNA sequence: TGTGCCAGCAGCACCTTACAGAGACCGAACACCGGGGAGCTGTTTTTT.

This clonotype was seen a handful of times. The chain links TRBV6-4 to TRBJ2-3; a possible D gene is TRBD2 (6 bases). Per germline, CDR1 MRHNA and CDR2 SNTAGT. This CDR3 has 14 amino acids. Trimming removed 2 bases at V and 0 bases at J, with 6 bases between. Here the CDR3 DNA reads TGTGCCAGCAGTGACGGGACTAGCACAGATACGCAGTATTTT. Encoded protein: CASSDGTSTDTQYF.

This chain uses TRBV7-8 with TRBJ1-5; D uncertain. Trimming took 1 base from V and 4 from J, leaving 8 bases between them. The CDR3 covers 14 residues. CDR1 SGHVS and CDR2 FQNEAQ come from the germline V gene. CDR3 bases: TGTGCCAGCAGCTTAGGCGTGAGGAATCAGCCCCAGCATTTT. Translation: CASSLGVRNQPQHF.

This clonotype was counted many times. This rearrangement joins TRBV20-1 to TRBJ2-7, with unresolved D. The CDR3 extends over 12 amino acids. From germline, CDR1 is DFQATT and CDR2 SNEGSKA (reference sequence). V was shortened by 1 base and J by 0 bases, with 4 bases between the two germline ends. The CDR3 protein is CSARGSSYEQYV. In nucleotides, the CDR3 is TGCAGTGCTAGAGGCAGCTCCTACGAGCAGTACGTC.

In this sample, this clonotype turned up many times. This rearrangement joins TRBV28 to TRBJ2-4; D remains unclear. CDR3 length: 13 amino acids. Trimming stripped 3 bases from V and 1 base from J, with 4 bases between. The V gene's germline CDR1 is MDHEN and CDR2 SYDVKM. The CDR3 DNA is TGTGCCAGCAGTTTCAGGGCCAAAAACATTCAGTACTTC. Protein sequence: CASSFRAKNIQYF.

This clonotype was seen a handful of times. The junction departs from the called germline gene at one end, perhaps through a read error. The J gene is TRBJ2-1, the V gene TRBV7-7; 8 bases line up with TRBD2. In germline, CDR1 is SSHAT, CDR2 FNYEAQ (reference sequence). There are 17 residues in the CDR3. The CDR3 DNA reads TGTGCTAGCAGCCAATTTCTGGGTTCGGGAGGGTACAATGAGCAGTTCTTC. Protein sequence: CASSQFLGSGGYNEQFF.

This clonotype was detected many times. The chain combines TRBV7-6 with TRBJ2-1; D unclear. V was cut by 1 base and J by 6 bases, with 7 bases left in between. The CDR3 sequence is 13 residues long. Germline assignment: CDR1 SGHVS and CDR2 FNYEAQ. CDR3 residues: CASSLELTNEQFF. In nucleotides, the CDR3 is TGTGCCAGCAGCTTAGAACTAACCAATGAGCAGTTCTTC.

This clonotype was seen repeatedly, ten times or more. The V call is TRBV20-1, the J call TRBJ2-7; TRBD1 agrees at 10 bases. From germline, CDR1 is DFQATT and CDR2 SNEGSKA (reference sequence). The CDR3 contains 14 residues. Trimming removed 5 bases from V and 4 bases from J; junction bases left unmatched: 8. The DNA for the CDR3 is TGCAGTGCTTTGGGACAGGGGACTGTATACGAGCAGTACGTC. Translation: CSALGQGTVYEQYV.

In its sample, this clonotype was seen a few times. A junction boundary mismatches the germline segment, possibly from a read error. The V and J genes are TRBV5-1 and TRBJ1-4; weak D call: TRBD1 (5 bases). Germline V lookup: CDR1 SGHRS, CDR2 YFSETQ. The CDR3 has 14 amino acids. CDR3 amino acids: CASSLRSGYDKLFF. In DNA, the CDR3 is TGCGCCAGCAGCTTGCGGTCAGGGTATGACAAACTGTTTTTT.

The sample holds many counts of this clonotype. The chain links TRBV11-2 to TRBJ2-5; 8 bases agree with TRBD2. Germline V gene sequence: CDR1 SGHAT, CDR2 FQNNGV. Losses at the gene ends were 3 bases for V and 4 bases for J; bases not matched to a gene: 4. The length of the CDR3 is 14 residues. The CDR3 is CASSLSGGGETQYF. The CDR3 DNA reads TGTGCCAGCAGCTTGAGCGGGGGCGGAGAGACCCAGTACTTC.

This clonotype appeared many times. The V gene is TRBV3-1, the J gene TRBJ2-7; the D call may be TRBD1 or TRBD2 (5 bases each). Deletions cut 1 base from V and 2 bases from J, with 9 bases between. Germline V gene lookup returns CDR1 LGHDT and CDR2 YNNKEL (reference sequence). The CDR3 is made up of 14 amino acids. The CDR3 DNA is TGTGCCAGCAGCCAAGGGCAGGGACCCTACGAGCAGTACTTC. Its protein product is CASSQGQGPYEQYF.

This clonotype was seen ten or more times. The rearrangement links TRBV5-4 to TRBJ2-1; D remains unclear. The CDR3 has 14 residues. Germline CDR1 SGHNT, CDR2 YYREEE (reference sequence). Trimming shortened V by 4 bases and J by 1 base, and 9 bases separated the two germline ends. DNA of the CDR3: TGTGCCAGCAGCGTATACTCGTCCTACAATGAGCAGTTCTTC. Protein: CASSVYSSYNEQFF.

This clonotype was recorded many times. CDR3 DNA: TGCGCCAGCAGTGACTCGCCCGACCTCCAGACCCAGTACTTC. Translation: CASSDSPDLQTQYF. The genes are TRBV10-2 and TRBJ2-5; D gene uncertain. This CDR3 comprises 14 residues. The germline V and J ends were trimmed by 3 bases and 6 bases, with 14 bases remaining between them. CDR1 is WSHSY and CDR2 is SAAADI in the germline V gene.

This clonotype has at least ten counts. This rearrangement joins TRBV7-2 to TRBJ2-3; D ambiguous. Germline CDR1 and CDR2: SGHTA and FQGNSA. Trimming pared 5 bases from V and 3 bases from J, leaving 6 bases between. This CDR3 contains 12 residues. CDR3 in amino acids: CASSLKTDTQYF. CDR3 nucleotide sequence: TGTGCCAGCAGCCTTAAAACAGATACGCAGTATTTT.

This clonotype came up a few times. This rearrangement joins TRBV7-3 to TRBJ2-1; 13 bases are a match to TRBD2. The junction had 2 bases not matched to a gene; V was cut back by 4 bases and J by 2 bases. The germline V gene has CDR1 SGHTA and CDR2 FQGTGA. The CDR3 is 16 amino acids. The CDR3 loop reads CASSSGTSGAYNEQFF. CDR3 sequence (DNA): TGTGCCAGCAGCTCCGGGACTAGCGGGGCCTACAATGAGCAGTTCTTC.

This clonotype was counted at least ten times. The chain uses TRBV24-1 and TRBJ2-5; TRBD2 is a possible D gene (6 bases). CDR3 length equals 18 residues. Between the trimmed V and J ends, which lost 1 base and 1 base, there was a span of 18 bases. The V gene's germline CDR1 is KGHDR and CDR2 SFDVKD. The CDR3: CATSDFGGQGRRQETQYF. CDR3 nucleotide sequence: TGTGCCACCAGTGATTTCGGAGGGCAGGGCCGCCGCCAAGAGACCCAGTACTTC.

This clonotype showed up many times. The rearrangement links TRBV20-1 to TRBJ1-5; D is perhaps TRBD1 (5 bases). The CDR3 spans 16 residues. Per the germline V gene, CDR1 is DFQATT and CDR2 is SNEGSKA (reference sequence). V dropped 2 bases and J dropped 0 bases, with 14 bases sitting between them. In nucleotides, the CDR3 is TGCAGTGCTAGACCTGGGACGGGATATAGCAATCAGCCCCAGCATTTT. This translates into CSARPGTGYSNQPQHF.

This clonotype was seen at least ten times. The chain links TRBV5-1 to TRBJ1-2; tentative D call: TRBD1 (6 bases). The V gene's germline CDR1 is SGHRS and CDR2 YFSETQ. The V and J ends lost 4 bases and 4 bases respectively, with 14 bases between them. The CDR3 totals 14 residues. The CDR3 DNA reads TGCGCCAGCAGCACGTCGGGGGCTCCCTATGGCTACACCTTC. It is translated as CASSTSGAPYGYTF.

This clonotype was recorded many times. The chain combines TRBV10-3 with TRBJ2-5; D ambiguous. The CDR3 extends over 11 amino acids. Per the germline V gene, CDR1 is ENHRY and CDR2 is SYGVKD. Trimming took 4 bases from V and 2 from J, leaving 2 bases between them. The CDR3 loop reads CAISVQETQYF. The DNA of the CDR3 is TGTGCCATCAGTGTTCAAGAGACCCAGTACTTC.

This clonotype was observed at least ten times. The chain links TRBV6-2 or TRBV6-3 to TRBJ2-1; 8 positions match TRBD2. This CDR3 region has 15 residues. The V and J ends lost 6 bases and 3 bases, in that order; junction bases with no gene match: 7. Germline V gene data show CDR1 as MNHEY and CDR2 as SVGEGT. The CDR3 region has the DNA TGTGCCAGCAGGGCCCCGGGACTAGACTACAATGAGCAGTTCTTC. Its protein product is CASRAPGLDYNEQFF.

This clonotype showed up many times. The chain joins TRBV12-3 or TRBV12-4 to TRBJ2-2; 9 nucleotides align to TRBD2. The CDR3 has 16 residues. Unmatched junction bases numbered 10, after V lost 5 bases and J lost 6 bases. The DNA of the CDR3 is TGTGCCAGCAGTATCTCGGCTAGCGGGATCGCCGGGGAGCTGTTTTTT. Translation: CASSISASGIAGELFF.